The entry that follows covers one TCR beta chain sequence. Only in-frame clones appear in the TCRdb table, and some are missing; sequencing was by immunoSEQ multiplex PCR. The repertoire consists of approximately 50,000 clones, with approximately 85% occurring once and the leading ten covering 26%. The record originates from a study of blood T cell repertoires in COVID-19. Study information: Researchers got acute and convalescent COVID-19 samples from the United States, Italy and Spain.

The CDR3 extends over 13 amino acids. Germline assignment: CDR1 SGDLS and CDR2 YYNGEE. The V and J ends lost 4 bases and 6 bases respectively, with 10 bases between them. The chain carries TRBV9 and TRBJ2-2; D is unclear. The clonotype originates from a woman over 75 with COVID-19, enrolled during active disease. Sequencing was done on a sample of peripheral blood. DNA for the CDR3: TGTGCCAGCAGCCCGCAGGCGTCCGGGGAGCTGTTTTTT. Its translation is CASSPQASGELFF.